These 9 T cell receptor beta chains came from one sample sequenced in a study of beta chain features in type 1 diabetes. These receptors lack a known antigen. Study-wide points: TCRB CDR3s from Type 1 diabetes patients were moderately but significantly shorter in all four CD4+ subsets.

The authors reverse transcribed all of the isolated RNA, so sequencing captured expressed TCRB transcripts. TCRdb keeps only in-frame clones here, not all; method: immunoSEQ multiplex PCR. The sample has 160,000 or so clones, around 9.7% seen once. Sequencing input: central memory CD4+ T cells from blood. All receptors derive from a woman in her 30s with type 1 diabetes.

This clone was observed a few times. The chain combines TRBV27 with TRBJ2-5; 7 bases are a match to TRBD2. V shed 8 bases and J 0 bases; nucleotides not matched to a gene: 9. Germline V gene data show CDR1 as MNHEY and CDR2 as SMNVEV (reference sequence). The CDR3 contains 15 residues. This CDR3 is CASSPLAAYQETQYF. The DNA of the CDR3 is TGTGCCAGCTCACCCCTAGCGGCCTACCAAGAGACCCAGTACTTC.

This clone was observed a handful of times. The chain uses TRBV7-9 and TRBJ1-2, with D maybe TRBD1 (5 bases). The CDR3 is 15 amino acids. Germline CDR1 is SEHNR and CDR2 is FQNEAQ (reference sequence). Between the trimmed V and J ends, which lost 2 bases and 3 bases, there was a span of 13 bases. The CDR3 nucleotides read TGTGCCAGCAGCTTAATGCAGGGTCAAGACTATGGCTACACCTTC. Amino acid sequence: CASSLMQGQDYGYTF.

The chain recombines TRBV11-2 with TRBJ2-7, with a weak D call TRBD2 (6 bases). CDR3 length equals 16 residues. Trimming took off 1 base at V and 6 bases at J, with 19 bases between the two ends. Germline lookup yields CDR1 SGHAT and CDR2 FQNNGV. The chain's CDR3 is CASSLALRREEREQYF. The CDR3 DNA reads as TGTGCCAGCAGCTTAGCGCTTCGCAGGGAGGAACGCGAGCAGTACTTC.

This clone was detected a few times. The chain uses TRBV10-1 and TRBJ2-1; 10 positions match TRBD2. CDR3 length: 13 amino acids. Per germline, CDR1 WNHNN and CDR2 SYGVQD (reference sequence). The V segment lost 6 bases and the J segment 7 bases; nucleotides outside the gene matches: 3. The CDR3: CASRSGRGNEQFF. The CDR3 DNA is TGCGCCAGCAGAAGCGGGAGGGGAAATGAGCAGTTCTTC.

This clone was counted a few times. V usage is TRBV11-2 and J usage is TRBJ2-1, with unresolved D. The V gene's germline CDR1 is SGHAT and CDR2 FQNNGV. The CDR3 spans 11 residues. Trimming took off 1 base at V and 12 bases at J, with 7 bases between the two ends. CDR3: CASSLALGQFF. CDR3 in DNA: TGTGCCAGCAGCTTAGCGCTAGGGCAGTTCTTC.

The chain carries TRBV30 and TRBJ1-3; TRBD1 might be the D (6 bases). The CDR3 totals 16 residues. From germline, CDR1 is GTSNPN and CDR2 SVGIG (reference sequence). The ends were cut back, 4 bases at V and 0 bases at J, with 16 bases in the middle. CDR3 loop: CAWTPGRGASGNTIYF. In nucleotides, the CDR3 is TGTGCCTGGACCCCAGGACGGGGGGCCTCTGGAAACACCATATATTTT.

This clone was counted between two and nine times. The chain employs TRBV29-1 and TRBJ2-1; 10 positions match TRBD2. Per the germline V gene, CDR1 is SQVTM and CDR2 is ANQGSEA. V was pared by 7 bases and J by 3 bases, with 6 bases of the junction left unmatched. There are 14 residues in the CDR3. CDR3 nucleotides: TGCAGCGCGTCAGGACTAGCGGACTACAATGAGCAGTTCTTC. Protein product: CSASGLADYNEQFF.

This clone appeared a few times. The chain couples TRBV7-2 to TRBJ2-5; 7 nucleotides agree with TRBD1. The CDR3 covers 13 residues. Looked up from germline, CDR1 is SGHTA and CDR2 is FQGNSA. Trimming cost V 5 bases and J 5 bases; bases outside gene matches: 5. This CDR3 is CASSVDRVETQYF. The CDR3 coding sequence is TGTGCCAGCAGCGTAGACAGGGTCGAGACCCAGTACTTC.

A few counts support this clone. The rearrangement links TRBV6-1 to TRBJ2-1, with D possibly matching TRBD2 (7 bases). The CDR3 totals 16 residues. V lost 4 bases and J 5 bases, leaving 18 bases between the germline ends. Germline lookup yields CDR1 MNHNS and CDR2 SASEGT. In DNA, the CDR3 is TGTGCCAGCAGTGGGGTACCAGCGGGACAACACAATGAGCAGTTCTTC. It translates to CASSGVPAGQHNEQFF.